The T cell receptor beta chain described here comes from a study of monozygotic twins with inflammatory bowel disease. TCRdb re-called the 5' RACE reads; every CDR3 protein appears as one record, without DNA. The sample holds 330,000 or so distinct CDR3 sequences. This TCR derives from a human donor with ulcerative colitis or Crohn's disease, or a healthy co-twin of an affected twin (not recorded which). Sequences were obtained from blood.

CDR3 residues: CASSVDRGGLNSPLHF. The chain couples TRBV27 to TRBJ1-6; the TCRdb call, TRBD1, lacks DNA for checking. The CDR3 covers 16 residues. Germline loops: CDR1 MNHEY, CDR2 SMNVEV (reference sequence).